Shown below are 15 T cell receptor beta chains from a single sample sequenced in a study of blood T cell repertoires in COVID-19. Some clones are missing from TCRdb's copy, which holds only in-frame ones; the method was immunoSEQ multiplex PCR. The table records some 89,000 clones, over 75% of them present only once. Sequencing was carried out using peripheral blood. The receptor set was obtained from a man aged 70 or older with acute or convalescent COVID-19.

This rearrangement joins TRBV5-1 to TRBJ1-2; 7 bases line up with TRBD1. This CDR3 has 15 residues. Germline CDR1 reads SGHRS; CDR2 reads YFSETQ. V dropped 0 bases and J dropped 2; count of bases not matched to a gene: 4. CDR3: CASSLEGAENYGYTF. As DNA, the CDR3 is TGCGCCAGCAGCTTGGAGGGGGCAGAGAACTATGGCTACACCTTC.

A few counts support this clone. This chain links TRBV2 with TRBJ1-2; 9 bases line up with TRBD1. V dropped 9 bases and J dropped 6; count of bases not matched to a gene: 5. Germline V gene sequence: CDR1 SNHLY, CDR2 FYNNEI. The CDR3 consists of 12 residues. DNA of the CDR3: TGTGCCAGTACAGGGGGCTTCGATGGCTACACCTTC. Protein sequence: CASTGGFDGYTF.

This chain's CDR3 is CASTITRGEKLFF. In nucleotides, the CDR3 is TGTGCCAGTACCATAACGCGGGGGGAAAAACTGTTTTTT. This chain connects TRBV12-3 or TRBV12-4 to TRBJ1-4; D is perhaps TRBD1 (5 bases). V lost 9 bases and J lost 8, with 16 bases in between. The CDR3 sequence is 13 residues long.

V gene TRBV5-1 combines with J gene TRBJ2-3; a weak D match, TRBD1 (6 bases). V lost 3 bases, J lost 4 bases, and 15 bases lay in between. The CDR3 sequence is 15 residues long. Germline V gene data show CDR1 as SGHRS and CDR2 as YFSETQ. CDR3 protein: CASSYLSGAADTQYF. Written as DNA, the CDR3 is TGCGCCAGCAGCTACCTTTCAGGGGCTGCAGATACGCAGTATTTT.

The chain links TRBV27 to TRBJ2-2; 8 nucleotides match TRBD1. The CDR3 consists of 17 residues. The germline V gene encodes CDR1 MNHEY and CDR2 SMNVEV (reference sequence). The V segment lost 5 bases and the J segment 7 bases; nucleotides outside the gene matches: 15. The CDR3 sequence: CASSQTPGTGGVGELFF. In DNA form, the CDR3 reads TGTGCCAGCAGTCAAACCCCCGGGACAGGAGGGGTCGGGGAGCTGTTTTTT.

A word on this clone: Other DNA sequences from this sample encode an identical CDR3 as well. The chain joins TRBV2 to TRBJ1-5; D is possibly TRBD1 (5 bases). CDR3 length: 12 amino acids. Germline CDR1 is SNHLY and CDR2 is FYNNEI. Trimming took off 6 bases at V and 7 bases at J, with 10 bases between the two ends. CDR3 bases: TGTGCCAGCAGGGGGGGGAACCAGCCCCAGCATTTT. It encodes CASRGGNQPQHF.

The chain couples TRBV28 to TRBJ1-2; D ambiguous. The germline V and J ends were trimmed by 5 bases and 4 bases, with 11 bases remaining between them. This CDR3 contains 13 residues. Germline loops: CDR1 MDHEN, CDR2 SYDVKM. The CDR3 is CASSPRGLYGYTF. Written as DNA, the CDR3 is TGTGCCAGCAGTCCCCGCGGACTCTATGGCTACACCTTC.

This clone was observed a single time. The rearrangement links TRBV18 to TRBJ1-5; D is uncertain. CDR1 is KGHSH, CDR2 LQKENI, per germline. The CDR3 has 15 residues. Trimming took 3 bases from V and 3 from J, leaving 12 bases between them. CDR3 protein: CASSPPGTLNQPQHF. CDR3 sequence (DNA): TGTGCCAGCTCACCCCCGGGAACCCTCAATCAGCCCCAGCATTTT.

The V and J genes are TRBV30 and TRBJ1-5; TRBD1 might be the D (5 bases). The CDR3 has 15 amino acids. Germline V CDR1 and CDR2: GTSNPN, SVGIG (reference sequence). V was cut by 5 bases and J by 5 bases, with 19 bases left in between. Here the CDR3 DNA reads TGTGCCTGGGGGGGGTCGGCAGGGTTGGATCAGCCCCAGCATTTT. This encodes CAWGGSAGLDQPQHF.

The CDR3 nucleotides are TGTGCCAGCAGCTTAGGTTCTGTGGCGGGGCCGACCCAGGATGAGCAGTTCTTC. This codes for CASSLGSVAGPTQDEQFF. The chain carries TRBV11-3 and TRBJ2-1, with D possibly matching TRBD2 (6 bases). Trimming cost V 1 base and J 8 bases, with 24 bases left between them. The CDR3 covers 18 residues. Germline V gives CDR1 SGHNT, CDR2 YENEEA.

This clone is medium-sized within its sample. The same CDR3 arises from other DNA sequences in this sample as well. The chain has TRBV6-5 and TRBJ1-2; unclear D gene. The CDR3 length is 13 residues. Per the germline V gene, CDR1 is MNHEY and CDR2 is SVGAGI. V dropped 4 bases and J dropped 2 bases, with 8 bases sitting between them. CDR3 sequence (DNA): TGTGCCAGCAGTTTTGAGGGCAACTATGGCTACACCTTC. Protein: CASSFEGNYGYTF.

This clone was recorded once. The chain recombines TRBV2 with TRBJ1-1; TRBD1 agrees at 7 bases. With 4 bases clipped from V and 5 bases from J, the junction kept 7 bases outside the gene matches. Looked up from germline, CDR1 is SNHLY and CDR2 is FYNNEI. The CDR3 has 14 residues. The CDR3 here is CASSGDRVRTEAFF. The CDR3 nucleotides are TGTGCCAGCAGTGGTGACAGGGTAAGGACTGAAGCTTTCTTT.

This clone was counted a few times. The chain combines TRBV18 with TRBJ1-2, with TRBD1 matching 12 bases. Germline V gene lookup returns CDR1 KGHSH and CDR2 LQKENI. This CDR3 region has 15 residues. Trimming at V came to 3 bases and at J to 8 bases, leaving 7 bases not matched to a gene. DNA of the CDR3: TGTGCCAGCTCACCGGCAAGGGACAGGGGGCTAGGCTACACCTTC. This encodes CASSPARDRGLGYTF.

Notes on this clone: The junction shows a germline mismatch at one end, possibly a read error. The rearrangement uses TRBV5-1 and TRBJ2-1, with 7 bases identical to TRBD2. The CDR3 is 14 amino acids. The germline V gene has CDR1 SGHRS and CDR2 YFSETQ. This chain's CDR3 is CASSLPEGLDPPLF. In DNA, the CDR3 is TGCGCCAGCAGCTTGCCCGAAGGACTAGACCCCCCACTCTTC.

This clone was observed a handful of times. The J gene is TRBJ2-7, the V gene TRBV3-1 (or the pseudogene TRBV3-2); D is possibly TRBD2 (5 bases). Germline values: CDR1 LGHDT, CDR2 YNNKEL (reference sequence). This CDR3 has 12 amino acids. Trimming left V 1 base short and J 7 bases short, with 8 bases between. CDR3: CASSQGRGEQYV. CDR3 DNA: TGTGCCAGCAGCCAAGGACGGGGAGAGCAGTACGTC.